This TCR beta chain was sequenced for a study of STAT5B mutations in CD4+ large granular lymphocyte leukemia. Study background: Among healthy donors, a particular HLA allele went with more CDR3 'QG' motifs. Whole-study findings and limits: Compared with healthy controls (2/35), patient top clones favored TRBV06 (8/27). CD4-sorted patient repertoires seemed more clonal than healthy CD4+ repertoires.

Germline V lookup: CDR1 SGHTA, CDR2 FQGNSA. The CDR3 runs to 17 residues. V was cut by 4 bases and J by 5 bases, with 22 bases left in between. With respect to this clone: The antigen remains unidentified.

Sequenced by immunoSEQ multiplex PCR; TCRdb stores in-frame clones only, minus some. The sample includes some 40,000 clones, roughly 83% seen only once; the top ten take about 0.38%. Controls came from buffy coats of healthy blood donors. The sample comprised CD4+ T cells from blood buffy coats. This clonotype originated in a human donor in good health. V and J are TRBV7-2 and TRBJ2-3; a possible D gene is TRBD1 (6 bases). CDR3 nucleotides: TGTGCCAGCAGCTCCAACCCTCTACCAGGGGCCAAAGATACGCAGTATTTT. It encodes CASSSNPLPGAKDTQYF.